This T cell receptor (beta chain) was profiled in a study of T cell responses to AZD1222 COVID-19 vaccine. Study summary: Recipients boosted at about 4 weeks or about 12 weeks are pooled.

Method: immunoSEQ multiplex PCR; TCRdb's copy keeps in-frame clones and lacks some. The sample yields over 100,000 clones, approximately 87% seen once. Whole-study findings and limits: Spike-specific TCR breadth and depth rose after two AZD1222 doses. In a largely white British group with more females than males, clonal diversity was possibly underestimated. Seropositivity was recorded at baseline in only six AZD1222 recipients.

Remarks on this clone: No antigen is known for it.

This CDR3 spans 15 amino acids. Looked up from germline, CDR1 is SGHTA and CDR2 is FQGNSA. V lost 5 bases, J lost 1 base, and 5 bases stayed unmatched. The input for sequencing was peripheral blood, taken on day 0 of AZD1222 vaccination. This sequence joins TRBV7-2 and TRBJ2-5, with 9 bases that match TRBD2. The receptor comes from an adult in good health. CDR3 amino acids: CASSPRAGGQETQYF. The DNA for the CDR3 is TGTGCCAGCAGCCCCCGAGCGGGAGGCCAAGAGACCCAGTACTTC.